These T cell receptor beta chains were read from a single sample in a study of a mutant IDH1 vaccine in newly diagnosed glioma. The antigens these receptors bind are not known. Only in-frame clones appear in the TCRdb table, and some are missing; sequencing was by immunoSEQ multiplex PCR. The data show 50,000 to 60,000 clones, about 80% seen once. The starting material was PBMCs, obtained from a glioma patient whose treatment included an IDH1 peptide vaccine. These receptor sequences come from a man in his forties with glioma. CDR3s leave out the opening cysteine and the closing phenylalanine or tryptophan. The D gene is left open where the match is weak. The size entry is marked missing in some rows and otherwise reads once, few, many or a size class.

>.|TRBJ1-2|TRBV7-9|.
ASSSENNYGYT
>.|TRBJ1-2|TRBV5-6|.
ASSVGGDYGYT
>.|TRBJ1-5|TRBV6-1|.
ASSEALGRINPQH
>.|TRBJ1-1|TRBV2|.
ASRGLGALNTEAF
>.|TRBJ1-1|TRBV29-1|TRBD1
SVYRGLNTEAF
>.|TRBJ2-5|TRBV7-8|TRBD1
ASSSWDRVQETQY
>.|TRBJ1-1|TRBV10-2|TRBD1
ASRRDSSTEAF
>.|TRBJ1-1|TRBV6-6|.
ASSPLGGNTEAF
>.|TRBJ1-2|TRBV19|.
ASTHKGGYT
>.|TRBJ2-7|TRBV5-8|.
ASSIQSNEQY
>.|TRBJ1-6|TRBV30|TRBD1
AWRTGGYNSPLH
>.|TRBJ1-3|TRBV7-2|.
ASSLGARAGNTIY
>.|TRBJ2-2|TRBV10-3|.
AISESGGDTGELF
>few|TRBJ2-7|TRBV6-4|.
ASTETDSYEQY
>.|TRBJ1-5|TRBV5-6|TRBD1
ASSILTGVNQPQH
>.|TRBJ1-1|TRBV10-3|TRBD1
AISFDRGNTEAF
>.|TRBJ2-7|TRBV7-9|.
ASSLEEGLYEQY
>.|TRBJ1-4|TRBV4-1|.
ASSQDPPRGNEKLF
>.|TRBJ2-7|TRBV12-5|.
ASGLPRDLQHEQY
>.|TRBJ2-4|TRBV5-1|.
ASKRQGINIQY
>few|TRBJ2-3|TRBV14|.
ASSRTGTSDTQY
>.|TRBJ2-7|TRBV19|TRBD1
ASSSYRDRGNYEQY
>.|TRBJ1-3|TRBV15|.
ATSSSGGNTIY
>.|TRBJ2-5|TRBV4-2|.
ASRRSLLETQY
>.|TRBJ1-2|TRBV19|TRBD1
APTPRGDSQGYGYT
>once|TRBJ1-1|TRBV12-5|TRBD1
ASGLPPGGRAEAF
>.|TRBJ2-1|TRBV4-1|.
ASSPSGTPSSYNEQF
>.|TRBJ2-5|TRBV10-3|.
AISDRDGGTQY
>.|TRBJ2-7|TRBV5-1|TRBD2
ASSSGTSRITYEQY
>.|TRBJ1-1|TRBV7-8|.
ASSHPLAGGDREAF
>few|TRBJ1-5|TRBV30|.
AWSSGLDGSGQPQH
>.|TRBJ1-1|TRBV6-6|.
ASSEGLGTEAF
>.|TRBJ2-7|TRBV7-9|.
ASSLRGYEQY
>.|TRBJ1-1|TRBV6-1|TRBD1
ASREQGALAEAF
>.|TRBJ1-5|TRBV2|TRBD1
ASSVDRRNQPQH
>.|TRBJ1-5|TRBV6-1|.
ASSPQEVRPQH
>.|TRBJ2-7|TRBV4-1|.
ASSQVGYSYEQY
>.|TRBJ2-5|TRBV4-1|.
ASSQGVGGGETQY
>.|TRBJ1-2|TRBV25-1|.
ASSEGGLGYT
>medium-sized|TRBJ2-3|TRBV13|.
ASSMVTDTQY
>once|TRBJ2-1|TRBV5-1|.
ASSLGDLSYNEQF
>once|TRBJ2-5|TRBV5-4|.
ASSEPRDQETQY
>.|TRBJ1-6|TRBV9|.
ASSVRGVNSPLH
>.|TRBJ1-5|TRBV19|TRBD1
ASSLGGWSNQPQH
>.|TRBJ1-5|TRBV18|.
ASSPVPGNQPQH
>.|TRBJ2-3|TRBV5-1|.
ASSLVGGGTVTDTQY
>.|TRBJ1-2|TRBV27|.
ASSSSGGLHT
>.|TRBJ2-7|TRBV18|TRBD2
ASSPGLAGGREQY
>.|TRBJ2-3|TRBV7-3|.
ASSLVPLGTDTQY
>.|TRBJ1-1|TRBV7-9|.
ASSTGWSTEAF
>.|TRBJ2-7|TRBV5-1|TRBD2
ASSLEGLASLEQY
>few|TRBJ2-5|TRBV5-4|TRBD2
ASSLVAGGDQETQY